The clone carrying this T cell receptor (beta chain) was recorded a few times. The CDR3 consists of 15 residues. Per germline, CDR1 KGHSH and CDR2 LQKENI. V dropped 2 bases and J dropped 4; count of bases not matched to a gene: 6. This entry comes from a study of early T cells in non-severe SARS-CoV-2 infection. Unique molecular identifiers tagged individual cDNA molecules. TCRdb called the 5' RACE reads again in MiXCR, with one record for every CDR3 protein. The sample records about 81,000 distinct CDR3 sequences, about 6.5% being singletons. Material: whole blood. This chain connects TRBV18 to TRBJ2-7, with 9 positions matching TRBD1. The sequence was obtained from an adult who was a healthcare worker with PCR-confirmed SARS-CoV-2 infection or an uninfected control (not recorded which). In DNA, the CDR3 is TGTGCCAGCTCACCAGGGGGGACAGGGTCGTACGAGCAGTACTTC. This translates into CASSPGGTGSYEQYF.